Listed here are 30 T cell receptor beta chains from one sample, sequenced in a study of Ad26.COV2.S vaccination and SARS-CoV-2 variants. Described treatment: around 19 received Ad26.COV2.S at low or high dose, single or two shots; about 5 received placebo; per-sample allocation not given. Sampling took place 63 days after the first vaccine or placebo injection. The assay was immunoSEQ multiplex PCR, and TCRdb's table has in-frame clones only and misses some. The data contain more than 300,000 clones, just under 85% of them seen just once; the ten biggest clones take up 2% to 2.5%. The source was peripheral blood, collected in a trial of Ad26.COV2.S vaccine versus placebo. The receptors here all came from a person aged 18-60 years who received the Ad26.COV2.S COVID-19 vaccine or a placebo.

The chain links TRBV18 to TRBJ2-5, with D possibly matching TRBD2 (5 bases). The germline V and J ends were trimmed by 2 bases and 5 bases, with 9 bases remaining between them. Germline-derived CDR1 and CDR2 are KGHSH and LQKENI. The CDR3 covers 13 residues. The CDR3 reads CASSPEGRETQYF. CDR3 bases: TGTGCCAGCTCACCAGAGGGTCGGGAGACCCAGTACTTC.

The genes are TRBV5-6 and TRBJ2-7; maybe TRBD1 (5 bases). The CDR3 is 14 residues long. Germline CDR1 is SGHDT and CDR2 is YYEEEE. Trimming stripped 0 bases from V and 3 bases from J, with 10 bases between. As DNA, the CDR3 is TGTGCCAGCAGCTTGGTCGGACAAAACTACGAGCAGTACTTC. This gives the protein CASSLVGQNYEQYF.

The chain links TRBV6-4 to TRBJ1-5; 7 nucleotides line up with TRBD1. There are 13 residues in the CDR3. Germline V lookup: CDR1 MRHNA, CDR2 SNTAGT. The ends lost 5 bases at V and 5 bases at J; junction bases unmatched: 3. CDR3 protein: CASSQDRDQPQHF. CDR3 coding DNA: TGTGCCAGCAGTCAAGACAGGGATCAGCCCCAGCATTTT.

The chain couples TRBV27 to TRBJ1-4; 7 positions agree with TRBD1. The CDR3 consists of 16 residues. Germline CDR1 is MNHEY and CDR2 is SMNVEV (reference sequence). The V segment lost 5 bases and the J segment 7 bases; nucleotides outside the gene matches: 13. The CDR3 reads CASSPIPGTAIEKLFF. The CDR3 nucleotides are TGTGCCAGCAGTCCCATACCTGGGACAGCTATTGAAAAACTGTTTTTT.

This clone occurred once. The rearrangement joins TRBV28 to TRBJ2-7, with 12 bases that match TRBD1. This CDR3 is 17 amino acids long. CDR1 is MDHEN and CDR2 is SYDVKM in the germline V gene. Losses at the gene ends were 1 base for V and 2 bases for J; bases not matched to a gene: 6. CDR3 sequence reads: CASSLSLGTGGAYEQYF. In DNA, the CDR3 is TGTGCCAGCAGTTTATCCCTAGGGACAGGGGGCGCCTACGAGCAGTACTTC.

The CDR3 coding sequence is TGTGCCACCACCTTCTCCCCTGCGGTATCCGTGGTTCGGGAGACCCAGTACTTC. It translates to CATTFSPAVSVVRETQYF. The V call is TRBV19, the J call TRBJ2-5; the D is unclear. From germline, CDR1 is LNHDA and CDR2 SQIVND (reference sequence). Trimming removed 10 bases from V and 5 bases from J, with 32 bases in between. The CDR3 has 18 residues.

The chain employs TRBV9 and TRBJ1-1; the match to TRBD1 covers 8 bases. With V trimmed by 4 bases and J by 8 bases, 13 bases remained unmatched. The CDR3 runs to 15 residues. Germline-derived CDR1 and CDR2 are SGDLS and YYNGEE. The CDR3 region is CASSSRGRGEEEAFF. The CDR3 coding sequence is TGTGCCAGCAGCAGCAGGGGGCGCGGTGAAGAGGAAGCTTTCTTT.

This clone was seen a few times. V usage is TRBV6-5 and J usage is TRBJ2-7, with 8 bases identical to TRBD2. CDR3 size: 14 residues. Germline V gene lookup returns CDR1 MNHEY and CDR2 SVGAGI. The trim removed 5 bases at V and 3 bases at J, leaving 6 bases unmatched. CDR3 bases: TGTGCCAGCAGTCCGGGACTAGGTAACTACGAGCAGTACTTC. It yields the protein CASSPGLGNYEQYF.

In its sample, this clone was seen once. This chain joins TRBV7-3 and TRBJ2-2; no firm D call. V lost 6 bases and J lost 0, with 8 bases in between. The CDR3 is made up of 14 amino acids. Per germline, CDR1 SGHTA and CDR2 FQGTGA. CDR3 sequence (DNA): TGTGCCAGCAGACCGTCTCCGAACACCGGGGAGCTGTTTTTT. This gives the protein CASRPSPNTGELFF.

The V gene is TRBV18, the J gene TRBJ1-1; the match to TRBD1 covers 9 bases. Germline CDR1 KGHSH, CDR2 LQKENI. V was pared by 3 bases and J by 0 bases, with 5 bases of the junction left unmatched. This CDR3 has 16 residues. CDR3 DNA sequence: TGTGCCAGCTCACCTACCGGACAGGGGATGAACACTGAAGCTTTCTTT. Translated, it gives CASSPTGQGMNTEAFF.

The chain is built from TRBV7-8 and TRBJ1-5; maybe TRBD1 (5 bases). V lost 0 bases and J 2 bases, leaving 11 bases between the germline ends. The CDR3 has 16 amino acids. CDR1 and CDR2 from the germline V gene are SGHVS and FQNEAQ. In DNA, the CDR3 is TGTGCCAGCAGCTTAGCGGAGGGGATCGGCAATCAGCCCCAGCATTTT. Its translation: CASSLAEGIGNQPQHF.

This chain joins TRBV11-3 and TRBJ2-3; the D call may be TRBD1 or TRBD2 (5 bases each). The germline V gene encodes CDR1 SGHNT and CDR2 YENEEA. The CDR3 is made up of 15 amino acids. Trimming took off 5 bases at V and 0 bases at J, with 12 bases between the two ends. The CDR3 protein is CASSLGTASTDTQYF. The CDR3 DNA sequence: TGTGCCAGCAGCCTTGGGACCGCTAGCACAGATACGCAGTATTTT.

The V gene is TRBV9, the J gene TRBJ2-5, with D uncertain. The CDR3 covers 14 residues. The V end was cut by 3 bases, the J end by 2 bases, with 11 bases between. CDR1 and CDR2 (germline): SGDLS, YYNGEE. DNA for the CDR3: TGTGCCAGCAGCGGAACCGGACCGCAAGAGACCCAGTACTTC. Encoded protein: CASSGTGPQETQYF.

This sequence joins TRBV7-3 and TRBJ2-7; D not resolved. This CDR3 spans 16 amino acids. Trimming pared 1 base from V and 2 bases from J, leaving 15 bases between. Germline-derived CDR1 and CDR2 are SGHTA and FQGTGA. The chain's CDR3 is CASSLKADTTTYEQYF. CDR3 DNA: TGTGCCAGCAGCTTAAAAGCAGACACCACAACCTACGAGCAGTACTTC.

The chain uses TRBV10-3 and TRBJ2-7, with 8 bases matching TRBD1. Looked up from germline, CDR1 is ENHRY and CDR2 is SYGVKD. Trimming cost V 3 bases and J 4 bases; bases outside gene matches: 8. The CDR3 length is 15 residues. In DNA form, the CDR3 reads TGTGCCATCAGTGAAACTCGACAGGGGTCATACGAGCAGTACTTC. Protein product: CAISETRQGSYEQYF.

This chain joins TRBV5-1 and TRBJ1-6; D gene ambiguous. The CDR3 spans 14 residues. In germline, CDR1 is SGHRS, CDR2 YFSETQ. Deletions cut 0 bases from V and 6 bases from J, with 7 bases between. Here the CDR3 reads CASSLAAVNSPLHF. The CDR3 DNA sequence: TGCGCCAGCAGCTTGGCAGCCGTTAATTCACCCCTCCACTTT.

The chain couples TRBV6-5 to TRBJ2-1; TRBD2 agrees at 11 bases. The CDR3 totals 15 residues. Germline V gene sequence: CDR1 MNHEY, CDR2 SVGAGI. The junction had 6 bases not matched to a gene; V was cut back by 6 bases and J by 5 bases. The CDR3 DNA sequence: TGTGCCAGCAGCGACCCACTAGCGGGGGACAATGAGCAGTTCTTC. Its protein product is CASSDPLAGDNEQFF.

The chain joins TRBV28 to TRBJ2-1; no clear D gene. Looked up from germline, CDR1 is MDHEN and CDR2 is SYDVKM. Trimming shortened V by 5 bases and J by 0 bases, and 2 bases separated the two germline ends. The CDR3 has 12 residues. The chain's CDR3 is CASSASYNEQFF. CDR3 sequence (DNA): TGTGCCAGCAGTGCCTCCTACAATGAGCAGTTCTTC.

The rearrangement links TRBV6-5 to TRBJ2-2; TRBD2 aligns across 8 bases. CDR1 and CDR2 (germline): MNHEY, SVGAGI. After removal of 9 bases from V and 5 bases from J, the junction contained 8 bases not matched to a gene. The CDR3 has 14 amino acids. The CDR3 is CASRGGRLTGELFF. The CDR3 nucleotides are TGTGCCAGTCGGGGGGGGCGGTTGACCGGGGAGCTGTTTTTT.

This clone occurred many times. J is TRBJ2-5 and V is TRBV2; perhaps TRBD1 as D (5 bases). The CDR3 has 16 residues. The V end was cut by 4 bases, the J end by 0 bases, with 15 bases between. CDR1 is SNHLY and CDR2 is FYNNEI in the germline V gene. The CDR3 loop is CASSGGEHLYQETQYF. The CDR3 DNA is TGTGCCAGCAGTGGGGGCGAACACCTGTACCAAGAGACCCAGTACTTC.

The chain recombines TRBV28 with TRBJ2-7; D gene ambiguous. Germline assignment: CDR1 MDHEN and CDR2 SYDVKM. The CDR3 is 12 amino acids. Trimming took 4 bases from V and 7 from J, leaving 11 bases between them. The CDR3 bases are TGTGCCAGCAGTTCCCCGGTGGGAGAGCAGTACTTC. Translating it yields CASSSPVGEQYF.

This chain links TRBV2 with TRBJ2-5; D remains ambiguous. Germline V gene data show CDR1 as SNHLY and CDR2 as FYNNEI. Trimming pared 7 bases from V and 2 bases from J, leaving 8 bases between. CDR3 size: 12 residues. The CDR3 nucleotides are TGTGCCAGCACCTACAGTCAAGAGACCCAGTACTTC. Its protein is CASTYSQETQYF.

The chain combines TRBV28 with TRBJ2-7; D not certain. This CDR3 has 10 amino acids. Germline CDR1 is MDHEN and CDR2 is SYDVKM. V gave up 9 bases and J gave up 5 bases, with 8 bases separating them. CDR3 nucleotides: TGTGCCAGTTTAGGCAACGAGCAGTACTTC. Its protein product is CASLGNEQYF. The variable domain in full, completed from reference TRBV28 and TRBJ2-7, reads DVKVTQSSRYLVKRTGEKVFLECVQDMDHENMFWYRQDPGLGLRLIYFSYDVKMKEKGDIPEGYSVSREKKERFSLILESASTNQTSMYLCASLGNEQYFGPGTRLTVT.

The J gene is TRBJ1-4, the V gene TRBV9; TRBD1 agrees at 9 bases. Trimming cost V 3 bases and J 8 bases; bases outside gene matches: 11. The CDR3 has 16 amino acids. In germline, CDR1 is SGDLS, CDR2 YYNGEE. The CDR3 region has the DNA TGTGCCAGCAGCGCGAACTCACAGGGGGCAGGGGAAAAACTGTTTTTT. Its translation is CASSANSQGAGEKLFF.

The CDR3 DNA sequence: TGTGCCAGCAGCCCTGAGAGCTTTTATGGCTACACCTTC. Translation: CASSPESFYGYTF. V is TRBV5-6 and J is TRBJ1-2; unclear D gene. The CDR3 runs 13 residues. The V end was cut by 4 bases, the J end by 5 bases, with 12 bases between. Germline V gene data show CDR1 as SGHDT and CDR2 as YYEEEE.

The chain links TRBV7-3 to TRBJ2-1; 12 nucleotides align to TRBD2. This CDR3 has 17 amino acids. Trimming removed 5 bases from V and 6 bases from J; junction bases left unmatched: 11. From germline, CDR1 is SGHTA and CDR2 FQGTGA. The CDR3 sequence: CASSPQASLAGGNEQFF. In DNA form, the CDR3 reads TGTGCCAGCAGCCCCCAGGCGTCACTAGCGGGGGGCAATGAGCAGTTCTTC.

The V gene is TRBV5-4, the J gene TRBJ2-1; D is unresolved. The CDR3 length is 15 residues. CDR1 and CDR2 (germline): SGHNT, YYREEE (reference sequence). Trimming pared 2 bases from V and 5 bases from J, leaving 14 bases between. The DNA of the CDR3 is TGTGCCAGCAGCTTCCTTGTGGGCCGAAACAATGAGCAGTTCTTC. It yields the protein CASSFLVGRNNEQFF.

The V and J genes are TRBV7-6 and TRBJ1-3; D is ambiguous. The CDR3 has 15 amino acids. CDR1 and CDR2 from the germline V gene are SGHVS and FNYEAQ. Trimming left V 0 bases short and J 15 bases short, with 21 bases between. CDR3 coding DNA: TGTGCCAGCAGCTTAGCGGAAAGGTTATCCCCCACAAAATATTTT. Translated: CASSLAERLSPTKYF.

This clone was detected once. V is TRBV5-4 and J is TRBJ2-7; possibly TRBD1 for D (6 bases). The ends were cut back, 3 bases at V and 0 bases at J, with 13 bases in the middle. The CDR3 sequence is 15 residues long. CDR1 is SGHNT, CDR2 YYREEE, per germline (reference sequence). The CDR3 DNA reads TGTGCCAGCAGCTATACAGGGTCCAACTCCTACGAGCAGTACTTC. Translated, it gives CASSYTGSNSYEQYF.

The CDR3 protein is CASAESDRGNTEAFF. In nucleotides, the CDR3 is TGTGCCAGCGCGGAGAGCGACAGGGGGAACACTGAAGCTTTCTTT. The V and J genes are TRBV27 and TRBJ1-1, with 8 positions matching TRBD1. Trimming cost V 8 bases and J 1 base; bases outside gene matches: 9. Germline loops: CDR1 MNHEY, CDR2 SMNVEV (reference sequence). The CDR3 has 15 amino acids.